This T cell receptor (beta chain) was observed in a study of metastatic and nonmetastatic thyroid tumors (TCRdb year 2020). About the full investigation: Repertoires were compared across peripheral blood and tumor or nodule tissue samples from malignant and benign thyroid patients. The investigation overall reported the following: TCR beta diversity was reported as significantly higher in malignant tumors than in benign nodules, in both blood and tumor samples.

No patient had received any treatment before thyroid surgery. Using T-cell receptor beta sequencing, the researchers looked back retrospectively at clinical samples from patients, gathered between about 2012 and 2018. This clone was observed at least ten times. The target of this receptor is not known. It has no much larger one-base neighbor in the sample; base qualities were not kept. The library relied on PCR. Instrument used: Illumina HiSeq 4000. High-throughput sequencing was used to profile the TCR beta-chain CDR3 region of every patient. In the paper's pipeline: CDR3 differences across clinicopathological groups were used to build a classifier for discriminating distant-metastatic papillary thyroid cancer patients. The Shannon index was used to assess repertoire diversity, and the Morisita-Horn index was used to assess tumor-blood repertoire similarity. Using fastp trimming at Q25 and MiXCR clonotype assembly, TCRdb reanalyzed the public sequencing data and kept in-frame beta chains. V and J calls and clone size were set by TCRdb, not the authors. This sample has about 52,000 clones in its table, and approximately 15% of those were observed once. 3% of the sample is in the top ten clones.

Relative to germline, V is 0 bases shorter and J is 8 bases shorter, with 14 bases between their ends. Via the germline V gene (reference sequence), CDR1 is GTSNPN and CDR2 SVGIG. CDR3 length: 15 amino acids, cysteine to phenylalanine. Only CDR3 DNA is held: 45 bases, read in frame from base 1. The specimen sequenced was blood. This receptor was taken from a female donor with papillary thyroid cancer or a benign thyroid nodule (not recorded which). Some clones in this sample may be carry-over from other donors' samples. The chain links TRBV30 with TRBJ1-6, with no confident D gene call. The nucleotide sequence reads TGTGCCTGGAGTGTATATCAGGAGAGGGATTCACCCCTCCACTTT. Its coded protein is CAWSVYQERDSPLHF. The full variable domain, completed from the reference TRBV30 and TRBJ1-6 proteins outside the CDR3, reads SQTIHQWPATLVQPVGSPLSLECTVEGTSNPNLYWYRQAAGRGLQLLFYSVGIGQISSEVPQNLSASRPQDRQFILSSKKLLLSDSGFYLCAWSVYQERDSPLHFGNGTRLTVT.